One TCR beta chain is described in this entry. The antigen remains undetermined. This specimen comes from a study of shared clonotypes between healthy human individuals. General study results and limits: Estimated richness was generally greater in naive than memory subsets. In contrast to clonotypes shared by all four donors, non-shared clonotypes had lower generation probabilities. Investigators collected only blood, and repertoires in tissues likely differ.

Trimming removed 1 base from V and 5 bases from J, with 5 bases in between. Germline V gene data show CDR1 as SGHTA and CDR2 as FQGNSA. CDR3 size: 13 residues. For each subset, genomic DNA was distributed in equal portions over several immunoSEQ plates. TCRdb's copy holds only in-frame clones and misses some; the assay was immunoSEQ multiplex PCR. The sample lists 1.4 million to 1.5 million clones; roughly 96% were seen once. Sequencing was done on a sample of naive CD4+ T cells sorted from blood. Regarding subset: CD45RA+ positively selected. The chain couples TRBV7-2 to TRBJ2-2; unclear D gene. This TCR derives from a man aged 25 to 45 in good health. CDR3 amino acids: CASSLDWTGELFF. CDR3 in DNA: TGTGCCAGCAGCTTAGATTGGACCGGGGAGCTGTTTTTT.